This TCR beta chain was recovered during a study of T cells after yellow fever vaccination. Study-wide context: For low cell numbers, libraries were made with SMART-Seq v4 Ultra Low Input. General study findings and limits: Repertoires obtained by FACS sorting could include abundant clonotypes that entered as contaminants from the bulk population.

Worth noting for this clonotype: Its antigen is not identified.

5'RACE template switching generated TCR cDNA, adding a universal primer site and UMIs. TCRdb analysed the 5' RACE reads with MiXCR anew, one entry per CDR3 protein. The table lists about 370,000 distinct CDR3 sequences, approximately 10% of them singletons. Trimming took 4 bases from V and 6 from J, leaving 19 bases between them. Germline CDR1 and CDR2: SGHNT and YYREEE (reference sequence). The CDR3 contains 15 residues. The sequence was collected from a man younger than 35 who received the YFV17D yellow fever vaccine. This chain joins TRBV5-4 and TRBJ2-5; D ambiguous. Source: PBMCs, taken on the day of the first yellow fever vaccination. The DNA of the CDR3 is TGTGCCAGCAGCCAACAGACGGGCGTGGGGAAGACCCAGTACTTC. This encodes CASSQQTGVGKTQYF.